Listed here are 18 T cell receptor beta chains from one sample, sequenced in a study of CD4+ T cells in melanoma. Generated by immunoSEQ multiplex PCR, the TCRdb table keeps only in-frame clones and is missing some. The data hold roughly 10,000 clones, with approximately 74% observed a single time. Sequenced input: cells from a culture (not recorded whether cultured in vitro). These receptors came from a human donor with melanoma.

The V and J genes are TRBV29-1 and TRBJ2-7, with 7 bases that match TRBD1. The CDR3 contains 13 residues. Germline loops: CDR1 SQVTM, CDR2 ANQGSEA. Trimming at V came to 4 bases and at J to 7 bases, leaving 10 bases not matched to a gene. As DNA, the CDR3 is TGCAGCGTTGTGCTTCCGGGACAGTATGAGCAGTACTTC. Protein product: CSVVLPGQYEQYF.

With regard to this clone: The sample holds other DNA sequences that translate to the same CDR3. The chain carries TRBV5-1 and TRBJ1-1; D gene uncertain. Germline lookup yields CDR1 SGHRS and CDR2 YFSETQ. The CDR3 length is 14 residues. Trimming cost V 0 bases and J 1 base, with 7 bases left between them. CDR3 nucleotide sequence: TGCGCCAGCAGCTTGGAGGGTCAGAACACTGAAGCTTTCTTT. As protein: CASSLEGQNTEAFF. Full variable domain (outside the CDR3, taken from reference TRBV5-1 and TRBJ1-1): KAGVTQTPRYLIKTRGQQVTLSCSPISGHRSVSWYQQTPGQGLQFLFEYFSETQRNKGNFPGRFSGRQFSNSRSEMNVSTLELGDSALYLCASSLEGQNTEAFFGQGTRLTVV.

V usage is TRBV5-1 and J usage is TRBJ1-6; no reliable D call. V lost 5 bases to trimming and J lost 5 bases, with 5 bases between them. Germline CDR1 reads SGHRS; CDR2 reads YFSETQ. This CDR3 is 12 amino acids long. CDR3: CASRRDNSPLHF. The CDR3 coding sequence is TGCGCCAGCAGGAGGGATAATTCACCCCTCCACTTT.

The genes are TRBV19 and TRBJ1-1; possibly TRBD1 for D (6 bases). Trimming cost V 7 bases and J 1 base, with 34 bases left between them. The CDR3 is 21 residues long. CDR1 and CDR2 (germline): LNHDA, SQIVND (reference sequence). CDR3 in amino acids: CASNPRGQGVPFRGQNTEAFF. The CDR3 DNA sequence: TGTGCCAGTAATCCAAGAGGGCAGGGCGTCCCTTTCAGGGGCCAGAACACTGAAGCTTTCTTT.

CDR3 amino acids: CASSSDALETQYF. As DNA, the CDR3 is TGTGCCAGCAGCTCAGATGCGCTCGAGACCCAGTACTTC. The J gene is TRBJ2-5, the V gene TRBV11-2, with D unresolved. CDR3 length equals 13 residues. The V end lost 4 bases, the J end lost 5 bases, and 11 bases lay between the germline ends. In germline, CDR1 is SGHAT, CDR2 FQNNGV.

This chain joins TRBV10-3 and TRBJ2-1; D tentatively reads TRBD1 or TRBD2 (5 bases each). This CDR3 is 15 amino acids long. V lost 7 bases to trimming and J lost 5 bases, with 18 bases between them. The V gene's germline CDR1 is ENHRY and CDR2 SYGVKD. The chain's CDR3 is CAIKAAGRGDNEQFF. The CDR3 DNA sequence: TGTGCCATCAAGGCAGCAGGCCGAGGGGACAATGAGCAGTTCTTC.

As regards this clone: The sample holds other DNA sequences that translate to the same CDR3. The rearrangement joins TRBV6-1 to TRBJ1-6; D call uncertain. CDR3 length: 13 residues. Per germline, CDR1 MNHNS and CDR2 SASEGT. V was trimmed by 1 base and J by 7 bases, leaving 5 bases between them. This CDR3 is CASSEEGNSPLHF. CDR3 nucleotide sequence: TGTGCCAGCAGTGAAGAAGGGAATTCACCCCTCCACTTT.

V is TRBV19 and J is TRBJ1-5, with 9 bases identical to TRBD1. This CDR3 has 17 amino acids. J was trimmed by 3 bases and V by 5 bases; bases with no gene match: 11. Germline CDR1 reads LNHDA; CDR2 reads SQIVND (reference sequence). The CDR3 is CASSSTPGQGINQPQHF. In DNA form, the CDR3 reads TGTGCCAGTAGTTCTACTCCGGGACAGGGAATCAATCAGCCCCAGCATTTT.

The chain recombines TRBV5-4 with TRBJ2-6; no clear D gene. The length of the CDR3 is 14 residues. CDR1 and CDR2 (germline): SGHNT, YYREEE (reference sequence). V was trimmed by 2 bases and J by 0 bases, leaving 3 bases between them. The DNA of the CDR3 is TGTGCCAGCAGCTTCTACTCTGGGGCCAACGTCCTGACTTTC. Translated, it gives CASSFYSGANVLTF.

The V gene is TRBV18, the J gene TRBJ2-7; D not resolved. The CDR3 is made up of 14 amino acids. Germline V gene lookup returns CDR1 KGHSH and CDR2 LQKENI. The V end lost 6 bases, the J end lost 0 bases, and 12 bases lay between the germline ends. This CDR3 reads CASSETFYSYEQYF. The DNA for the CDR3 is TGTGCCAGCTCCGAGACATTCTACTCCTACGAGCAGTACTTC. The entire variable domain, with the rest obtained from reference TRBV18 and TRBJ2-7, is as follows: NAGVMQNPRHLVRRRGQEARLRCSPMKGHSHVYWYRQLPEEGLKFMVYLQKENIIDESGMPKERFSAEFPKEGPSILRIQQVVRGDSAAYFCASSETFYSYEQYFGPGTRLTVT.

This sequence joins TRBV6-5 and TRBJ1-5; 7 bases agree with TRBD1. CDR3 length: 15 amino acids. The J segment lost 5 bases and the V segment lost 0 bases, leaving 4 bases of the junction unmatched. CDR1 and CDR2 from the germline V gene are MNHEY and SVGAGI. CDR3 residues: CASSYSRQGDQPQHF. In DNA, the CDR3 is TGTGCCAGCAGTTACTCCAGACAGGGAGATCAGCCCCAGCATTTT.

The rearrangement joins TRBV7-3 to TRBJ1-5; D is ambiguous. The germline V gene has CDR1 SGHTA and CDR2 FQGTGA. This CDR3 has 14 residues. V was cut by 5 bases and J by 7 bases, with 15 bases left in between. The DNA of the CDR3 is TGTGCCAGCAGCAGCTCCACATCGGGGCAGCCCCAGCATTTT. Amino acids: CASSSSTSGQPQHF.

CDR3 residues: CASSLRINTGELFF. CDR3 coding DNA: TGCGCCAGCAGCTTGAGAATAAACACCGGGGAGCTGTTTTTT. The chain is built from TRBV5-1 and TRBJ2-2, with unresolved D. Germline V gene lookup returns CDR1 SGHRS and CDR2 YFSETQ. V was pared by 1 base and J by 2 bases, with 6 bases between. The CDR3 covers 14 residues.

V gene TRBV2 combines with J gene TRBJ2-3; the D is unclear. The germline CDR1 and CDR2 sequences are SNHLY and FYNNEI. The CDR3 spans 15 residues. V gave up 0 bases and J gave up 6 bases, with 13 bases separating them. CDR3 DNA sequence: TGTGCCAGCAGTGAAGCAGGGCCACCCGGGGATACGCAGTATTTT. Translated, it gives CASSEAGPPGDTQYF. Using reference TRBV2 and TRBJ2-3 for the parts outside the CDR3, the full variable domain is EPEVTQTPSHQVTQMGQEVILRCVPISNHLYFYWYRQILGQKVEFLVSFYNNEISEKSEIFDDQFSVERPDGSNFTLKIRSTKLEDSAMYFCASSEAGPPGDTQYFGPGTRLTVL.

This chain joins TRBV5-5 and TRBJ1-2; D not resolved. Looked up from germline, CDR1 is SGHKS and CDR2 is YYEKEE (reference sequence). CDR3 length equals 14 residues. Trimming removed 1 base at V and 4 bases at J, with 11 bases between. This CDR3 is CASSLFTVGYGYTF. CDR3 coding DNA: TGTGCCAGCAGCTTGTTCACTGTCGGCTATGGCTACACCTTC. Looking up the rest from reference TRBV5-5 and TRBJ1-2 gives the full variable domain: DAGVTQSPTHLIKTRGQQVTLRCSPISGHKSVSWYQQVLGQGPQFIFQYYEKEERGRGNFPDRFSARQFPNYSSELNVNALLLGDSALYLCASSLFTVGYGYTFGSGTRLTVV.

The V call is TRBV7-9, the J call TRBJ2-1; 10 nucleotides line up with TRBD2. Trimming at V came to 4 bases and at J to 3 bases, leaving 6 bases not matched to a gene. The germline gives CDR1 SEHNR, CDR2 FQNEAQ (reference sequence). The CDR3 is 16 amino acids. DNA of the CDR3: TGTGCCAGCAGCTCTGATAGCGGGGGGCACTACAATGAGCAGTTCTTC. Protein sequence: CASSSDSGGHYNEQFF.

The V call is TRBV5-1, the J call TRBJ2-7; D uncertain. Per the germline V gene, CDR1 is SGHRS and CDR2 is YFSETQ. The length of the CDR3 is 14 residues. Deletions cut 1 base from V and 2 bases from J, with 10 bases between. In nucleotides, the CDR3 is TGCGCCAGCAGCTTGTCAGAGCCCCCCTACGAGCAGTACTTC. It translates to CASSLSEPPYEQYF. Full variable domain (remainder filled in from reference TRBV5-1 and TRBJ2-7): KAGVTQTPRYLIKTRGQQVTLSCSPISGHRSVSWYQQTPGQGLQFLFEYFSETQRNKGNFPGRFSGRQFSNSRSEMNVSTLELGDSALYLCASSLSEPPYEQYFGPGTRLTVT.

This clone was counted a few times. The chain has TRBV5-1 and TRBJ2-7; possible D gene TRBD1, 6 bases. The CDR3 consists of 18 residues. V gave up 4 bases and J gave up 7 bases, with 30 bases separating them. Germline loops: CDR1 SGHRS, CDR2 YFSETQ. In DNA form, the CDR3 reads TGCGCCAGCAGCAAGGACCTCCCCGGGACACGGCAGACGGGGGAGCAGTACTTC. Protein sequence: CASSKDLPGTRQTGEQYF.